Listed below are T cell receptor beta chains from one sample, sequenced in a study of blood T cell repertoires in COVID-19. TCRdb's table, derived via immunoSEQ multiplex PCR, lists solely in-frame clones and lacks some. The sample shows 70,000 to 75,000 clones, approximately 78% of them seen only once. What was sequenced was peripheral blood. The receptors were sampled from an elderly woman with active or convalescent COVID-19. The CDR3 runs from the conserved cysteine through the conserved F or W. A D gene is named only where the DNA matches it firmly.

V gene: TRBV11-3; J gene: TRBJ1-2; D gene: .; CDR3 protein: CASSPYYGYTF
V gene: TRBV4-3; J gene: TRBJ2-7; D gene: .; CDR3 protein: CASSQDLQGGYEQYF
V gene: TRBV30; J gene: TRBJ1-2; D gene: TRBD1; CDR3 protein: CAWSAPDRGLYGYTF
V gene: TRBV5-1; J gene: TRBJ2-1; D gene: TRBD1; CDR3 protein: CASSSGTGNSYNEQFF
V gene: TRBV6-2/TRBV6-3; J gene: TRBJ2-7; D gene: TRBD1; CDR3 protein: CASSYRTGAYEQYF
V gene: TRBV6-4; J gene: TRBJ2-7; D gene: TRBD2; CDR3 protein: CASSELAGLSYEQYF
V gene: TRBV5-4; J gene: TRBJ2-1; D gene: TRBD2; CDR3 protein: CASSLGAGVYNEQFF
V gene: TRBV7-9; J gene: TRBJ2-1; D gene: .; CDR3 protein: CASSFRGFHEQFF
V gene: TRBV27; J gene: TRBJ2-3; D gene: TRBD2; CDR3 protein: CASSFLRTSGSTDTQYF
V gene: TRBV7-3; J gene: TRBJ2-3; D gene: .; CDR3 protein: CASSRRGGYLDTQYF
V gene: TRBV7-9; J gene: TRBJ1-6; D gene: .; CDR3 protein: CASSLVVGVGNSPLHF
V gene: TRBV29-1; J gene: TRBJ2-5; D gene: TRBD2; CDR3 protein: CSAAHSGGTQETQYF
V gene: TRBV28; J gene: TRBJ1-3; D gene: TRBD1; CDR3 protein: CASGPTGTGNTIYF
V gene: TRBV7-2; J gene: TRBJ1-2; D gene: .; CDR3 protein: CASSLAGSLNYGYTF
V gene: TRBV9; J gene: TRBJ2-1; D gene: .; CDR3 protein: CASSVSGKNEQFF
V gene: TRBV19; J gene: TRBJ2-6; D gene: TRBD1; CDR3 protein: CASRRGTGLPGANVLTF
V gene: TRBV18; J gene: TRBJ1-1; D gene: .; CDR3 protein: CASSTDTTNTEAFF
V gene: TRBV6-2/TRBV6-3; J gene: TRBJ2-7; D gene: .; CDR3 protein: CASSSRTPGRYEQYF
V gene: TRBV5-1; J gene: TRBJ2-5; D gene: TRBD1; CDR3 protein: CASSLTGATLETQYF
V gene: TRBV2; J gene: TRBJ2-7; D gene: TRBD1; CDR3 protein: CASSSQGAGEQYF
V gene: TRBV19; J gene: TRBJ2-6; D gene: .; CDR3 protein: CEGCFGSGANVLTF
V gene: TRBV28; J gene: TRBJ2-2; D gene: TRBD1; CDR3 protein: CASSRGTGGTGELFF
V gene: TRBV7-2; J gene: TRBJ2-7; D gene: .; CDR3 protein: CASRHWGRGYEQYF
V gene: TRBV5-1; J gene: TRBJ2-2; D gene: .; CDR3 protein: CASTIARGTGELFF
V gene: TRBV2; J gene: TRBJ2-7; D gene: TRBD2; CDR3 protein: CASRTSGMGSYEQYF
V gene: TRBV7-3; J gene: TRBJ2-2; D gene: TRBD1; CDR3 protein: CASSLQGQGLAGELFF
V gene: TRBV24-1; J gene: TRBJ2-3; D gene: .; CDR3 protein: CATSWQGSTDTQYF
V gene: TRBV7-2; J gene: TRBJ1-1; D gene: .; CDR3 protein: CASSQTMNTEAFF
V gene: TRBV7-2; J gene: TRBJ2-1; D gene: TRBD2; CDR3 protein: CASSPPMVAGYNEQFF
V gene: TRBV19; J gene: TRBJ1-2; D gene: .; CDR3 protein: CASSLTGPWNGYTF
V gene: TRBV18; J gene: TRBJ2-7; D gene: TRBD2; CDR3 protein: CASSPPSGERTIEQYF
V gene: TRBV10-3; J gene: TRBJ2-3; D gene: .; CDR3 protein: CAISDQSARTDTQYF
V gene: TRBV12-3/TRBV12-4; J gene: TRBJ1-4; D gene: TRBD1; CDR3 protein: CATSTGENEKLFF
V gene: TRBV7-2; J gene: TRBJ2-7; D gene: TRBD2; CDR3 protein: CASSKGLSYEQYF
V gene: TRBV14; J gene: TRBJ1-6; D gene: TRBD1; CDR3 protein: CASSPRGMFNSPLHF